The 9 T cell receptor beta chains given below trace back to one sample, sequenced in a study of T cell responses to AZD1222 COVID-19 vaccine. Clones were sequenced by immunoSEQ multiplex PCR, and TCRdb holds only the in-frame ones, with some missing. The sample records about 97,000 clones, around 89% being singletons. The sequenced sample was peripheral blood, obtained on day 0 of AZD1222 vaccination. These receptors all stem from an adult in good health.

The V and J genes are TRBV12-3 or TRBV12-4 and TRBJ1-1; D uncertain. The V end was cut by 4 bases, the J end by 10 bases, with 10 bases between. The length of the CDR3 is 11 residues. The CDR3 region has the DNA TGTGCCAGCAGTTCAGAGGCAGGAGCTTTCTTT. Its protein is CASSSEAGAFF.

This chain joins TRBV19 and TRBJ1-5, with a weak D call TRBD1 (5 bases). Trimming took 6 bases from V and 4 from J, leaving 16 bases between them. CDR3 length: 15 residues. Germline V gene lookup returns CDR1 LNHDA and CDR2 SQIVND (reference sequence). Here the CDR3 DNA reads TGTGCCAGTAGCCAGGGACGCCAACTTAATCAGCCCCAGCATTTT. Translating gives CASSQGRQLNQPQHF.

This CDR3 is CASRRTGGTTNEKLFF. The DNA for the CDR3 is TGTGCCAGCAGGCGAACAGGGGGCACAACTAATGAAAAACTGTTTTTT. V gene TRBV7-8 combines with J gene TRBJ1-4, with TRBD1 matching over 9 bases. Germline V gives CDR1 SGHVS, CDR2 FQNEAQ. The trim removed 6 bases at V and 0 bases at J, leaving 5 bases unmatched. CDR3 size: 16 residues.

V and J are TRBV5-1 and TRBJ1-2; D remains unclear. Deletions cut 3 bases from V and 3 bases from J, with 9 bases between. Germline CDR1 SGHRS, CDR2 YFSETQ. This CDR3 region has 13 residues. CDR3 bases: TGCGCCAGCAGCTCGGACTGGGACTATGGCTACACCTTC. Amino acids: CASSSDWDYGYTF.

This chain joins TRBV18 and TRBJ1-2; D not resolved. The germline CDR1 and CDR2 sequences are KGHSH and LQKENI. The CDR3 is 14 amino acids. Between the trimmed V and J ends, which lost 4 bases and 5 bases, there was a span of 14 bases. As DNA, the CDR3 is TGTGCCAGCTCACAACGCGGGGTAGAGTATGGCTACACCTTC. This gives the protein CASSQRGVEYGYTF.

The chain joins TRBV10-3 to TRBJ2-3, with a tentative D call TRBD2 (6 bases). The V end lost 6 bases, the J end lost 0 bases, and 7 bases lay between the germline ends. The CDR3 is 13 residues long. CDR1 and CDR2 (germline): ENHRY, SYGVKD. The CDR3 DNA follows: TGTGCCATCAGGCGGGACAGCACAGATACGCAGTATTTT. It specifies CAIRRDSTDTQYF.

The CDR3 spells CAISDPRGNTDTQYF. CDR3 nucleotides: TGTGCCATCAGTGACCCTCGCGGGAACACAGATACGCAGTATTTT. The chain carries TRBV10-3 and TRBJ2-3, with a tentative D call TRBD2 (6 bases). The CDR3 runs 15 residues. The V end was cut by 3 bases, the J end by 2 bases, with 12 bases between. The germline gives CDR1 ENHRY, CDR2 SYGVKD.

V is TRBV5-1 and J is TRBJ1-1; 12 bases are a match to TRBD1. The CDR3 spans 13 residues. Trimming removed 3 bases from V and 8 bases from J; junction bases left unmatched: 2. Germline V gives CDR1 SGHRS, CDR2 YFSETQ. CDR3 DNA: TGCGCCAGCAGCTGGGGGACAGGGGGCGAAGCTTTCTTT. It is translated as CASSWGTGGEAFF.

The V and J genes are TRBV6-5 and TRBJ1-4; D is unclear. The ends were cut back, 6 bases at V and 8 bases at J, with 19 bases in the middle. Germline CDR1 MNHEY, CDR2 SVGAGI. The CDR3 has 15 amino acids. CDR3 in amino acids: CASSRAGNPGEKLFF. The CDR3 region has the DNA TGTGCCAGCAGCCGGGCGGGGAATCCCGGGGAAAAACTGTTTTTT.